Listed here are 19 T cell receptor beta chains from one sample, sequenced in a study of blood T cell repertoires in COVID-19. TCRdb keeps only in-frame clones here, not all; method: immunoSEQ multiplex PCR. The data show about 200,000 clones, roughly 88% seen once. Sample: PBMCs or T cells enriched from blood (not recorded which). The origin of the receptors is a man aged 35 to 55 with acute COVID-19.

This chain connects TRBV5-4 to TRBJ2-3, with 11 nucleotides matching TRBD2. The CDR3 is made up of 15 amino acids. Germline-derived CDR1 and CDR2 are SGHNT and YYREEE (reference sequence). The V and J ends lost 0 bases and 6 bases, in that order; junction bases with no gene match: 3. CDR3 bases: TGTGCCAGCAGCTTGGCCCCTAGCGGGAGGGATACGCAGTATTTT. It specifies CASSLAPSGRDTQYF.

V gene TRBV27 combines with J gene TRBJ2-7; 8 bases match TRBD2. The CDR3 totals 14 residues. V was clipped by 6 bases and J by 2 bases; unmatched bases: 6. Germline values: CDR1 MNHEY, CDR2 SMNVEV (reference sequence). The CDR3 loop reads CASSRAGAAYEQYF. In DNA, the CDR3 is TGTGCCAGCAGCCGAGCGGGAGCGGCCTACGAGCAGTACTTC.

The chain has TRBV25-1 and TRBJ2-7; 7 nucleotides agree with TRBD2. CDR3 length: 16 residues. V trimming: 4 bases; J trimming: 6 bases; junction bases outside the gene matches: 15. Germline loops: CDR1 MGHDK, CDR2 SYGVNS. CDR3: CASSGARTSTLFEQYF. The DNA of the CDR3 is TGTGCCAGCAGTGGAGCCCGGACTAGTACCCTATTCGAGCAGTACTTC.

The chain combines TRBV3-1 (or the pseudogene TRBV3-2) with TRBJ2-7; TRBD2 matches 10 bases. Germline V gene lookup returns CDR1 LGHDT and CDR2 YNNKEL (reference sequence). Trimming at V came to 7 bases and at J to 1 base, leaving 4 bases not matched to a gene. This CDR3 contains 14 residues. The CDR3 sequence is CASTLAGASYEQYF. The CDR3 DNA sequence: TGTGCCAGCACCCTAGCGGGAGCTTCCTACGAGCAGTACTTC.

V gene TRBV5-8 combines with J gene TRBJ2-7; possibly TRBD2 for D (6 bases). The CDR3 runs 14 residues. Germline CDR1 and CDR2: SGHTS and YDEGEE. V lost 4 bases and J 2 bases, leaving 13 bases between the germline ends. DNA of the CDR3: TGTGCCAGCAGCCAACGGGGGAACCCCTACGAGCAGTACTTC. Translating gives CASSQRGNPYEQYF.

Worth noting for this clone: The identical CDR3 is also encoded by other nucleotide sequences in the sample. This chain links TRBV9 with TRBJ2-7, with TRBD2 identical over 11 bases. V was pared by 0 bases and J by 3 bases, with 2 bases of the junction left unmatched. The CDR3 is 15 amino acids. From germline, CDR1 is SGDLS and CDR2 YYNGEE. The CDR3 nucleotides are TGTGCCAGCAGCGTAGCCGGGACTAGCGGCTACGAGCAGTACTTC. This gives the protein CASSVAGTSGYEQYF.

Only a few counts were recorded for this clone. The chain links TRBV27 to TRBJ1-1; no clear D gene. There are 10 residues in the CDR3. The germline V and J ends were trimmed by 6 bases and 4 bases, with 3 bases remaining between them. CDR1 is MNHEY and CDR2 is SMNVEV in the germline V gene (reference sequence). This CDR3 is CASRSTEAFF. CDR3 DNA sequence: TGTGCCAGCAGGAGCACTGAAGCTTTCTTT.

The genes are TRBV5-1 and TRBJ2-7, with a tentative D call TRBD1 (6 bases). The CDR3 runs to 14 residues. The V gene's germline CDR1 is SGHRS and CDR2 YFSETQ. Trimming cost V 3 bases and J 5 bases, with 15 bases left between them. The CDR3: CASSSLRGRDEQYF. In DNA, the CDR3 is TGCGCCAGCAGCTCCCTCAGGGGAAGGGACGAGCAGTACTTC.

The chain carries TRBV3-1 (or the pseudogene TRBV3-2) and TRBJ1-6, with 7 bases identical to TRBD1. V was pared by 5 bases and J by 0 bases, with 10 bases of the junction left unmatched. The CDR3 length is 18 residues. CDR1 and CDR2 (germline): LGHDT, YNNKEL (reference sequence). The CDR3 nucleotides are TGTGCCAGCAGCAACCAAAGGGACAGAAGCTCCTATAATTCACCCCTCCACTTT. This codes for CASSNQRDRSSYNSPLHF.

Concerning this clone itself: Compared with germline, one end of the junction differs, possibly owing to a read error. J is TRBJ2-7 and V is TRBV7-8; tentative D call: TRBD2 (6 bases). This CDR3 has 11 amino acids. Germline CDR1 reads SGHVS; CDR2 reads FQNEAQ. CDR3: CASSPRLDQHF. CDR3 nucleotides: TGTGCCAGCAGCCCTAGACTAGATCAACACTTC. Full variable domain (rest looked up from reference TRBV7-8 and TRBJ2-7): GAGVSQSPRYKVAKRGQDVALRCDPISGHVSLFWYQQALGQGPEFLTYFQNEAQLDKSGLPSDRFFAERPEGSVSTLKIQRTQQEDSAVYLCASSPRLDQHFGPGTRLTVT.

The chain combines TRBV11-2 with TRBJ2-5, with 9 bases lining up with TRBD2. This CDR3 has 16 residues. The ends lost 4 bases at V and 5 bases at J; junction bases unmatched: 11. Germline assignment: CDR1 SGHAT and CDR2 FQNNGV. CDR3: CASSSHRGLAMETQYF. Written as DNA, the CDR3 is TGTGCCAGCAGCTCCCATCGAGGACTAGCGATGGAGACCCAGTACTTC.

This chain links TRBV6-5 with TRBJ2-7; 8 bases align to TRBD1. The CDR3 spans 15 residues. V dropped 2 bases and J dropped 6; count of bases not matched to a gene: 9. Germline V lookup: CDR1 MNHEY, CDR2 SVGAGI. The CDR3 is CASSYGSGGSGEQYF. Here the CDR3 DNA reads TGTGCCAGCAGTTACGGGTCAGGGGGCTCGGGCGAGCAGTACTTC.

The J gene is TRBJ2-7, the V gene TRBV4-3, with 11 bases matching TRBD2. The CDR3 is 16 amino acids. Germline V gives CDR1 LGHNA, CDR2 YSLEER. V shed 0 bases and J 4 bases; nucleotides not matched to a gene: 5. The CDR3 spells CASSQDRWTSGYEQYF. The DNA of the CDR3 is TGCGCCAGCAGCCAAGATCGGTGGACTAGCGGGTACGAGCAGTACTTC.

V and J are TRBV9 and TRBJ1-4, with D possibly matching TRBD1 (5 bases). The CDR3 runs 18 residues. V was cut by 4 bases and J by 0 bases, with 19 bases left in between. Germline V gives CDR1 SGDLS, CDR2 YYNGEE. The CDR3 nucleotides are TGTGCCAGCAGCCCCCGATTGGTAGGGGAGGCAACTAATGAAAAACTGTTTTTT. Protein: CASSPRLVGEATNEKLFF.

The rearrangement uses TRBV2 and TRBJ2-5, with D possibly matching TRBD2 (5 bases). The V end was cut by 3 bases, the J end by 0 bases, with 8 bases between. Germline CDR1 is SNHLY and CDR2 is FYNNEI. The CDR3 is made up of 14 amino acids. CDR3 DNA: TGTGCCAGCAGTGAGACTAAATACCAAGAGACCCAGTACTTC. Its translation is CASSETKYQETQYF.

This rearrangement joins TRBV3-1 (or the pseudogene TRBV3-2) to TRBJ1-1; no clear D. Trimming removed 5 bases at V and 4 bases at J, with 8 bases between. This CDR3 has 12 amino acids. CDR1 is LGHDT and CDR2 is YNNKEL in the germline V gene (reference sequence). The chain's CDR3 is CASSYSGTEAFF. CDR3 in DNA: TGTGCCAGCAGCTATTCCGGCACTGAAGCTTTCTTT.

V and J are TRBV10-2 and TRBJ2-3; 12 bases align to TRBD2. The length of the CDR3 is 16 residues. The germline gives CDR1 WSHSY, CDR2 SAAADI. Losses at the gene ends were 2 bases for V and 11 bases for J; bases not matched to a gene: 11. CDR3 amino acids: CASSEGPTSGRAEQYF. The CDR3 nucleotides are TGCGCCAGCAGTGAGGGCCCGACTAGCGGGAGAGCCGAGCAGTATTTT.

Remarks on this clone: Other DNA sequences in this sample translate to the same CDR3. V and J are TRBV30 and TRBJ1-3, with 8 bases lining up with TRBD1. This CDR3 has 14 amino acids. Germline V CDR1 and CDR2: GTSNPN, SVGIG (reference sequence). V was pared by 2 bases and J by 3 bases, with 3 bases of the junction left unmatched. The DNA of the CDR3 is TGTGCCTGGAGTTCCGGGACAGGTGGAAACACCATATATTTT. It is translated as CAWSSGTGGNTIYF.

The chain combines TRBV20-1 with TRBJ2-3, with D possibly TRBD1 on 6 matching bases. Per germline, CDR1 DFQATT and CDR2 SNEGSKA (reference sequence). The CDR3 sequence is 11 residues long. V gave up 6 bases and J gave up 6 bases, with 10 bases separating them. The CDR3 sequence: CSANRDDTQYF. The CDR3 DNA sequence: TGCAGTGCCAACAGGGACGATACGCAGTATTTT.